These 9 T cell receptor beta chains were all obtained from the same sample, sequenced in a study of identical twins. TCRdb independently ran MiXCR on the 5' RACE reads; one entry per CDR3 protein. The sample has about 920,000 distinct CDR3 sequences, 10% to 15% seen once; the top ten hold roughly 1.5%. The same specimen was also included in a second study, on yellow fever vaccine responses in identical twins.

The sample consisted of PBMCs. These receptors originate from a young woman in good health.

The V call is TRBV6-1, the J call TRBJ1-1; D perhaps matches TRBD1 (5 bases). The length of the CDR3 is 14 residues. Germline CDR1 and CDR2: MNHNS and SASEGT. The ends were cut back, 8 bases at V and 5 bases at J, with 18 bases in the middle. In DNA form, the CDR3 reads TGTGCCAGCGGGTTGGGGGTCTGGGGGACTGAAGCTTTCTTT. The encoded protein is CASGLGVWGTEAFF.

This clonotype has a handful of counts. The V and J genes are TRBV2 and TRBJ2-1; D might be TRBD1 (5 bases). Between the trimmed V and J ends, which lost 7 bases and 8 bases, there was a span of 15 bases. The germline CDR1 and CDR2 sequences are SNHLY and FYNNEI. The length of the CDR3 is 13 residues. The CDR3 sequence is CASMGPPAHEQFF. CDR3 coding DNA: TGTGCCAGCATGGGGCCGCCAGCCCATGAGCAGTTCTTC.

The chain joins TRBV28 to TRBJ1-2; D is ambiguous. In germline, CDR1 is MDHEN, CDR2 SYDVKM. Trimming took off 7 bases at V and 0 bases at J, with 6 bases between the two ends. The CDR3 has 12 residues. The CDR3 spells CASKGTNYGYTF. The CDR3 nucleotides read TGTGCCAGCAAAGGGACTAACTATGGCTACACCTTC.

At least ten counts were recorded for this clonotype. At one of its ends the junction is not consistent with the germline gene, which may arise from a read error. The chain employs TRBV12-3 or TRBV12-4 and TRBJ2-1; D perhaps matches TRBD1 (6 bases). The CDR3 length is 15 residues. CDR3 protein: CASTQGQPSHNEQFF. DNA of the CDR3: TGTGCCAGCACCCAGGGACAACCCTCCCACAATGAGCAGTTCTTC.

This clonotype was counted between two and nine times. The genes are TRBV28 and TRBJ2-3; 10 bases match TRBD2. Trimming took 5 bases from V and 6 from J; bases not matched to a gene: 17. Germline assignment: CDR1 MDHEN and CDR2 SYDVKM. The CDR3 spans 18 residues. The CDR3 nucleotides are TGTGCCAGCAGTAGAATTTCCGGGACTAGCGCGGGCCGGGATACGCAGTATTTT. Its translation: CASSRISGTSAGRDTQYF.

As regards this clonotype: The junction shows a germline mismatch at one end, possibly a read error. J is TRBJ2-2 and V is TRBV12-3 or TRBV12-4; either TRBD1 or TRBD2 may fit D (5 bases each). The length of the CDR3 is 19 residues. The CDR3 sequence is CACRDPGRIDWVNTGELFF. CDR3 coding DNA: TGTGCCTGCAGGGATCCGGGACGAATCGACTGGGTGAACACCGGGGAGCTGTTTTTT.

The gene calls are TRBV5-1 and TRBJ2-5; D unresolved. The ends were cut back, 1 base at V and 5 bases at J, with 12 bases in the middle. In germline, CDR1 is SGHRS, CDR2 YFSETQ. The CDR3 is 14 amino acids. CDR3 amino acids: CASSLFAELETQYF. As DNA, the CDR3 is TGCGCCAGCAGCTTGTTCGCGGAATTGGAGACCCAGTACTTC.

The chain links TRBV20-1 to TRBJ2-2; 9 positions agree with TRBD1. The length of the CDR3 is 17 residues. Per the germline V gene, CDR1 is DFQATT and CDR2 is SNEGSKA (reference sequence). V dropped 2 bases and J dropped 6; count of bases not matched to a gene: 13. CDR3 loop: CSARPGWRDREAGELFF. In nucleotides, the CDR3 is TGCAGTGCTAGACCCGGTTGGAGGGACAGGGAAGCCGGGGAGCTGTTTTTT.

There are a few counts of this clonotype. J is TRBJ1-1 and V is TRBV15; tentative D call: TRBD1 (6 bases). Germline CDR1 is LNHNV and CDR2 is YYDKDF (reference sequence). The length of the CDR3 is 15 residues. V was shortened by 0 bases and J by 6 bases, with 14 bases between the two germline ends. This CDR3 is CATSREGGGRPEAFF. Written as DNA, the CDR3 is TGTGCCACCAGCAGAGAGGGAGGGGGTCGGCCTGAAGCTTTCTTT.